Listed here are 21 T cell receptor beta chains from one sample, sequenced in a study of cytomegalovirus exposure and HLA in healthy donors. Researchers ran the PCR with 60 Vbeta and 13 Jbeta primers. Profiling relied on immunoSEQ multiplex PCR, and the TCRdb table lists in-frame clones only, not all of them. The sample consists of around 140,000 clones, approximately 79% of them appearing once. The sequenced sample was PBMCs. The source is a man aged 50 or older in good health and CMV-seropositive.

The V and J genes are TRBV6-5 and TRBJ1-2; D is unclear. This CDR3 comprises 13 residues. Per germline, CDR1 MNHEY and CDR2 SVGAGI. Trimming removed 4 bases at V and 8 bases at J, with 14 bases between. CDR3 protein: CASSSQVLPGYTF. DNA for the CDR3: TGTGCCAGCAGTTCCCAAGTACTTCCGGGCTACACCTTC.

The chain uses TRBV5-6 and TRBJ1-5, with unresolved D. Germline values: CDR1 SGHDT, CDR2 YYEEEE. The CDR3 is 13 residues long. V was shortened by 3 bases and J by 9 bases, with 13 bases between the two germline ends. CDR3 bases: TGTGCCAGCAGCTCCGGCACTCGCGGGCCCCAGCATTTT. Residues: CASSSGTRGPQHF.

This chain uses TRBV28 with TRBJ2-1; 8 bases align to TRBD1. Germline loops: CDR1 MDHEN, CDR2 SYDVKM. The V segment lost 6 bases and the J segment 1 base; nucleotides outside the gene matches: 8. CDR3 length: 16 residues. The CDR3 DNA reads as TGTGCCAGCAGCTCCGGGACAGGTTGGTCCTACAATGAGCAGTTCTTC. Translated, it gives CASSSGTGWSYNEQFF.

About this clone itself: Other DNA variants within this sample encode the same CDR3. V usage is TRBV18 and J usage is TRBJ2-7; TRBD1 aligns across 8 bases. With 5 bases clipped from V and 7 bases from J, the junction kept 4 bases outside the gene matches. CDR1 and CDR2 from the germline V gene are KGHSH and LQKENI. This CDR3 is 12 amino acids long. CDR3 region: CASSTTGDEQYF. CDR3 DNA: TGTGCCAGCTCAACGACAGGGGATGAGCAGTACTTC.

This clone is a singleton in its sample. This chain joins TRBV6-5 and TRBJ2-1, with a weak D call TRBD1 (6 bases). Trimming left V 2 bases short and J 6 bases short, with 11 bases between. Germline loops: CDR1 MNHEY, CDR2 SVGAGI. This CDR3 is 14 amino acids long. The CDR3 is CASSYQGTPNEQFF. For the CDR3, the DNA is TGTGCCAGCAGTTACCAGGGGACCCCCAATGAGCAGTTCTTC.

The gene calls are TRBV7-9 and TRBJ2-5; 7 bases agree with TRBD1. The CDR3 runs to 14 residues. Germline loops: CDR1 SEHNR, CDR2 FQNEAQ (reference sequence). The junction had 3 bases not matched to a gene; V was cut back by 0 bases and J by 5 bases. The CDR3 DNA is TGTGCCAGCAGCTTAGCGGGACAGTTGGAGACCCAGTACTTC. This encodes CASSLAGQLETQYF.

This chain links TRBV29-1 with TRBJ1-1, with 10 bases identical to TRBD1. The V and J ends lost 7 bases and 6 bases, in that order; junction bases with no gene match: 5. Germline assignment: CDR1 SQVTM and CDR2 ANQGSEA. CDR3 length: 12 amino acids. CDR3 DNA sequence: TGCAGCGCCCGACAGGGGGCGGCTGAAGCTTTCTTT. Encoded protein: CSARQGAAEAFF.

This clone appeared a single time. The CDR3 coding sequence is TGCGCCAGCAGCACGACAGGGGCCACCTCCTACGAGCAGTACTTC. Translation: CASSTTGATSYEQYF. J is TRBJ2-5 and V is TRBV5-1, with TRBD1 matching 8 bases. The J call could be wrong; TRBJ2-7 is a better fit for the DNA end. CDR3 length: 15 amino acids. The V gene's germline CDR1 is SGHRS and CDR2 YFSETQ.

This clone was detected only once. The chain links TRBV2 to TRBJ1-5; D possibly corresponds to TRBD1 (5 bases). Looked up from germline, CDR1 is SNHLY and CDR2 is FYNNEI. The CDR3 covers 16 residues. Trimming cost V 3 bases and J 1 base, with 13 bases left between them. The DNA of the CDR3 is TGTGCCAGCAGTGACAGGCGGGACCGCAGCAATCAGCCCCAGCATTTT. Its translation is CASSDRRDRSNQPQHF. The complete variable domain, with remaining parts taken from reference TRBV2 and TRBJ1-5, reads EPEVTQTPSHQVTQMGQEVILRCVPISNHLYFYWYRQILGQKVEFLVSFYNNEISEKSEIFDDQFSVERPDGSNFTLKIRSTKLEDSAMYFCASSDRRDRSNQPQHFGDGTRLSIL.

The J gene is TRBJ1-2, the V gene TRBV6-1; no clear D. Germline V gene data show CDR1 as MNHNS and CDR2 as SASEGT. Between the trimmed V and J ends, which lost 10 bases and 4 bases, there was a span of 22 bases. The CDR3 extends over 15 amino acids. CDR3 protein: CATRGENRMSYGYTF. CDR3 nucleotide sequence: TGTGCCACCCGGGGAGAGAATCGAATGAGCTATGGCTACACCTTC.

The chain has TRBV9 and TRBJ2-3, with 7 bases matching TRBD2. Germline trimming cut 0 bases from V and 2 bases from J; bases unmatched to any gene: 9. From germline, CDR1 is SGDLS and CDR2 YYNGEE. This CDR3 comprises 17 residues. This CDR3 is CASSVGMTAGSTDTQYF. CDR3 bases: TGTGCCAGCAGCGTAGGCATGACAGCGGGGTCCACAGATACGCAGTATTTT.

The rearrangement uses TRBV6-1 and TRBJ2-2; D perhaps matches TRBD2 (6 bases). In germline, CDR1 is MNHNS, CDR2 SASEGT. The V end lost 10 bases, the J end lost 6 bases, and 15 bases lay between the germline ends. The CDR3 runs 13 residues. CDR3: CAIKRLAPGELFF. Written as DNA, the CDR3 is TGTGCCATCAAGAGGCTAGCGCCCGGGGAGCTGTTTTTT.

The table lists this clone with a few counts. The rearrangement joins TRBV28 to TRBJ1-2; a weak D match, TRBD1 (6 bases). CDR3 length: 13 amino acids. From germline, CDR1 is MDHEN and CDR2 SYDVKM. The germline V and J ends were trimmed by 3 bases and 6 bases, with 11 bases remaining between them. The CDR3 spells CASSFLQGHGYTF. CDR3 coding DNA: TGTGCCAGCAGTTTTCTACAGGGACATGGCTACACCTTC.

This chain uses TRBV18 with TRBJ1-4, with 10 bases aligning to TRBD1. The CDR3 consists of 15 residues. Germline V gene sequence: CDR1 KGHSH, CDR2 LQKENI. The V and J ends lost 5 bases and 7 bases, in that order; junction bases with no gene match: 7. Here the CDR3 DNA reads TGTGCCAGCTCAGCTAACGACAGGGGGCCTGAAAAACTGTTTTTT. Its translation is CASSANDRGPEKLFF.

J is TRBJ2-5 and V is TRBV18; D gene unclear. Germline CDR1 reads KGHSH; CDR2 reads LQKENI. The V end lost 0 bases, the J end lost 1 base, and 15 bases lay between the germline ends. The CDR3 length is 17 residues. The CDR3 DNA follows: TGTGCCAGCTCACCACCTAGACAAGGCCTATCCCAAGAGACCCAGTACTTC. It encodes CASSPPRQGLSQETQYF.

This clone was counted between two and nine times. This CDR3 reads CATSRGNRVNTEQFF. The CDR3 region has the DNA TGTGCCACCAGCAGAGGGAATCGGGTAAACACTGAGCAGTTCTTC. The V call is TRBV15, the J call TRBJ2-1, with D unresolved. There are 15 residues in the CDR3. The V end lost 1 base, the J end lost 9 bases, and 16 bases lay between the germline ends. Germline CDR1 LNHNV, CDR2 YYDKDF (reference sequence). The whole variable domain, filled in from reference TRBV15 and TRBJ2-1, reads DAMVIQNPRYQVTQFGKPVTLSCSQTLNHNVMYWYQQKSSQAPKLLFHYYDKDFNNEADTPDNFQSRRPNTSFCFLDIRSPGLGDTAMYLCATSRGNRVNTEQFFGPGTRLTVL.

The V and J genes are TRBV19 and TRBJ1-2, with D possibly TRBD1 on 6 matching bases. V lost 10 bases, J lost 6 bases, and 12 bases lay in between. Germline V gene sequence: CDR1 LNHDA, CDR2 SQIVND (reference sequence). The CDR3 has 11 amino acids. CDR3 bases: TGTGCCACCGCGACAGGAAATGGCTACACCTTC. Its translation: CATATGNGYTF.

The CDR3: CASSIIRSGGAITGELFF. The CDR3 DNA is TGTGCCAGTAGTATAATTAGGTCGGGGGGGGCGATTACCGGGGAGCTGTTTTTT. The V and J genes are TRBV19 and TRBJ2-2; TRBD2 aligns across 8 bases. Germline CDR1 LNHDA, CDR2 SQIVND (reference sequence). The CDR3 length is 18 residues. V lost 2 bases and J lost 5; bases outside the gene matches: 13.

CDR3 nucleotides: TGTGCCACCAGCAGGGGGACAGGGTATTCACCCCTCCACTTT. This encodes CATSRGTGYSPLHF. The rearrangement uses TRBV15 and TRBJ1-6; 9 bases match TRBD1. CDR1 is LNHNV and CDR2 is YYDKDF in the germline V gene (reference sequence). Trimming took 3 bases from V and 8 from J; bases not matched to a gene: 2. The CDR3 is made up of 14 amino acids.

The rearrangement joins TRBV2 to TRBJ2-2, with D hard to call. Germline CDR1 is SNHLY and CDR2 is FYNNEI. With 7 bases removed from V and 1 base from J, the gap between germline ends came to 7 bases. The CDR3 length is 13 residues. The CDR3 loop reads CASTGENTGELFF. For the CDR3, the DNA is TGTGCCAGCACCGGAGAGAACACCGGGGAGCTGTTTTTT. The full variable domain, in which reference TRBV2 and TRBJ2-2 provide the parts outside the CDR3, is EPEVTQTPSHQVTQMGQEVILRCVPISNHLYFYWYRQILGQKVEFLVSFYNNEISEKSEIFDDQFSVERPDGSNFTLKIRSTKLEDSAMYFCASTGENTGELFFGEGSRLTVL.

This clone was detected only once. CDR3 DNA sequence: TGTGCCAGCAGCGCCCTGGGACAGGGGCGGAGTGGAAACACCATATATTTT. Residues: CASSALGQGRSGNTIYF. The genes are TRBV9 and TRBJ1-3; 10 nucleotides align to TRBD1. Per germline, CDR1 SGDLS and CDR2 YYNGEE. This CDR3 has 17 amino acids. J gave up 3 bases and V 3 bases, and 9 bases lay outside the gene matches.